One sample yielded the 2 T cell receptor beta chains listed below, sequenced in a study of blood T cell repertoires in COVID-19. The table came from immunoSEQ multiplex PCR; TCRdb's copy has only in-frame clones and leaves some out. There are fewer than 85,000 clones in the sample; approximately 77% occur only once, and approximately 2.1% lies in the top ten. Sequenced material: peripheral blood. The origin of the receptors is a man aged 65-85 years with COVID-19, enrolled during active disease.

The chain has TRBV2 and TRBJ2-7, with D unresolved. The CDR3 totals 12 residues. Germline lookup yields CDR1 SNHLY and CDR2 FYNNEI. Trimming removed 7 bases at V and 0 bases at J, with 7 bases between. In nucleotides, the CDR3 is TGTGCCAGCAAGAGAGACTCCTACGAGCAGTACTTC. This sequence encodes CASKRDSYEQYF.

This clone was observed once. This rearrangement joins TRBV6-5 to TRBJ2-3, with 10 bases aligning to TRBD2. This CDR3 comprises 15 residues. The germline CDR1 and CDR2 sequences are MNHEY and SVGAGI. The V and J ends lost 7 bases and 6 bases, in that order; junction bases with no gene match: 10. The CDR3: CASTEGLAGDDTQYF. DNA of the CDR3: TGTGCCAGCACCGAGGGGCTAGCGGGAGACGATACGCAGTATTTT.